This T cell receptor (beta chain) was captured in a study of cytotoxic CD8 clonotypes in ibrutinib-treated CLL. The CDR3 extends over 15 amino acids. Trimming cost V 5 bases and J 4 bases; bases outside gene matches: 8. The V gene's germline CDR1 is LNHDA and CDR2 SQIVND (reference sequence). Clones were sequenced by immunoSEQ multiplex PCR, and TCRdb holds only the in-frame ones, with some missing. The data contain over 95,000 clones, roughly 60% of them singletons. The receptor comes from a human donor with chronic lymphocytic leukemia. The chain joins TRBV19 to TRBJ1-2; TRBD1 agrees at 9 bases. The sequenced sample was PBMCs, obtained after 24 months of ibrutinib treatment. As DNA, the CDR3 is TGTGCCAGTAGTCCCACCCGGACAGGGGCCTATGGCTACACCTTC. Translation: CASSPTRTGAYGYTF.